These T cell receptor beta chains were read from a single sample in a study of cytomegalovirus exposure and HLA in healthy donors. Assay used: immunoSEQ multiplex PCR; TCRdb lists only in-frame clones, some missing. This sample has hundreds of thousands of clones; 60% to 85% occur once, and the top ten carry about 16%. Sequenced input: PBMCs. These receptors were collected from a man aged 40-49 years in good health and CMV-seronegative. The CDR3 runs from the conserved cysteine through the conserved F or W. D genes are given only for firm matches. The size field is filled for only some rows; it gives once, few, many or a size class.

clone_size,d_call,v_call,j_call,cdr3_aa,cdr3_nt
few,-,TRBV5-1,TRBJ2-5,CASSPQGPQETQYF,TGCGCCAGCAGCCCACAGGGCCCCCAAGAGACCCAGTACTTC
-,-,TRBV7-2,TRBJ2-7,CTSSLARESGYEQYF,TGTACCAGCAGCCTAGCCCGAGAAAGCGGCTACGAGCAGTACTTC
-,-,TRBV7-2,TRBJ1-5,CASSLRTGNQPQHF,TGTGCCAGCAGCTTACGAACAGGCAATCAGCCCCAGCATTTT
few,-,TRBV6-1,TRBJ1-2,CASSEGRVGNYGYTF,TGTGCCAGCAGTGAAGGGAGGGTGGGTAACTATGGCTACACCTTC
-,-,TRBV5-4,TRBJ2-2,CASSLATGHTGELFF,TGTGCCAGCAGCTTAGCGACAGGCCACACCGGGGAGCTGTTTTTT
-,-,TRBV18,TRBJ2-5,CASSRPEQETQYF,TGTGCCAGCTCACGTCCAGAACAAGAGACCCAGTACTTC
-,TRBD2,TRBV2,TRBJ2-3,CASRGLAVLGGATQYF,TGTGCCAGCAGGGGACTAGCGGTCCTGGGGGGGGCTACGCAGTATTTT
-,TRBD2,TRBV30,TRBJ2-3,CAWSRGSFADTQYF,TGTGCCTGGAGTCGCGGGAGTTTCGCAGATACGCAGTATTTT
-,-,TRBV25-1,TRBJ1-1,CASSSVLNTEAFF,TGTGCCAGCAGCAGTGTCTTGAACACTGAAGCTTTCTTT
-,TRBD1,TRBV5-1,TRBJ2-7,CASSSGQHYEQYF,TGCGCCAGCAGCTCGGGACAGCACTACGAGCAGTACTTC
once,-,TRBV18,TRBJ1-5,CASSHRDQPQHF,TGTGCCAGCTCACACAGGGATCAGCCCCAGCATTTT
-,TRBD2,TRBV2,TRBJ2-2,CASKGGGMYTGELFF,TGTGCCAGCAAGGGCGGGGGGATGTACACCGGGGAGCTGTTTTTT
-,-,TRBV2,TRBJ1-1,CASSEGRDTEAFF,TGTGCCAGCAGTGAAGGGAGGGACACTGAAGCTTTCTTT
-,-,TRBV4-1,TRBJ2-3,CASSQILVDTQYF,TGCGCCAGCAGCCAAATACTAGTCGATACGCAGTATTTT
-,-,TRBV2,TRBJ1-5,CASTPLGAGSNQPQHF,TGTGCCAGCACCCCGTTGGGGGCTGGGAGCAATCAGCCCCAGCATTTT
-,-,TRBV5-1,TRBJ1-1,CASSLQGYTEAFF,TGCGCCAGCAGCTTGCAGGGGTACACTGAAGCTTTCTTT
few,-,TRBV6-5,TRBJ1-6,CAGPPLHF,TGTGCCGGCCCCCCCCTCCACTTT
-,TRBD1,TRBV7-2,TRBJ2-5,CASSPRGQGAGETQYF,TGTGCCAGCAGCCCCAGGGGACAGGGGGCTGGAGAGACCCAGTACTTC
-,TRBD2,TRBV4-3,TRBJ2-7,CASSQEPGSGGLDEQYF,TGCGCCAGCAGCCAAGAACCGGGAAGCGGGGGGCTGGATGAGCAGTACTTC
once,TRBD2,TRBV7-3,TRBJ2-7,CASSLTAPTRQLAGGSYEQYF,TGTGCCAGCAGCTTAACGGCCCCTACCAGGCAACTAGCGGGAGGTTCCTACGAGCAGTACTTC
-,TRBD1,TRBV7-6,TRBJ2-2,CASSSRWTAGTGGTGELFF,TGTGCCAGCAGCTCCCGATGGACAGCCGGGACAGGGGGCACCGGGGAGCTGTTTTTT
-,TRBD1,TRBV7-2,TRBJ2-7,CASSPPGQSYEQYF,TGTGCCAGCAGCCCCCCGGGACAGTCCTACGAGCAGTACTTC
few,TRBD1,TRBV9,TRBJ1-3,CASSVDRALGTIYF,TGTGCCAGCAGCGTCGACAGGGCCCTGGGCACCATATATTTT
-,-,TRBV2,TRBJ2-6,CASSERFWSGSSGANVLTF,TGTGCCAGCAGTGAAAGGTTCTGGTCGGGGAGCTCTGGGGCCAACGTCCTGACTTTC
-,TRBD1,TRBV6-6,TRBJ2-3,CASRPPGQRVDTQYF,TGTGCCAGCAGGCCACCGGGACAGCGTGTAGATACGCAGTATTTT
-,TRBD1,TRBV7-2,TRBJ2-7,CASSLPGGPYEQYF,TGTGCCAGCAGCTTGCCAGGGGGTCCCTACGAGCAGTACTTC
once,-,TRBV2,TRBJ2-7,CASTFRGEQYF,TGTGCCAGCACCTTCAGGGGCGAGCAGTACTTC
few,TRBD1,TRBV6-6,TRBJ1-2,CASSGGQSYGYTF,TGTGCCAGCAGCGGGGGACAGTCCTATGGCTACACCTTC